This TCR beta chain emerged from a study of vaccination and CD4 T cells after COVID-19. Findings and limits, study-wide: Median SARS-CoV-2-reactive clonotype numbers went up from roughly 21 to 40, but not significantly.

Sequenced with the Oncomine TCR Beta short-read assay was DNA taken from cultured CD4+ T cells. MiXCR, run by TCRdb on the PCR reads, gives a single entry per CDR3 protein. The table includes about 23,000 distinct CDR3 sequences, 43% detected once. By proportion, this clonotype is medium-sized. No antigen is known for it. Indicated time point: late sampling 161 to 241 days after vaccination in three convalescent patients. This sample's treatment: approximately 9-day PBMC culture with coronavirus spike peptide pools or control peptides (ViraFEST assay). Peptide pool stimulation in ViraFEST expanded antigen-specific T cells, whose TCRs were then sequenced. The CDR3 loop spans 14 amino acids. Germline assignment: CDR1 DFQATT and CDR2 SNEGSKA (reference sequence). The germline V and J ends were trimmed by 5 bases and 0 bases, with 8 bases remaining between them.

The rearrangement links TRBV20-1 to TRBJ1-6, with a weak D call TRBD1 (6 bases). The source is a human donor who had recovered from COVID-19. This sample comprised CD4+ T cells from blood, cultured in vitro, obtained about 7 months after SARS-CoV-2 vaccination. The CDR3 region is CSADRSSYNSPLHF. DNA of the CDR3: TGCAGTGCTGACAGGAGCTCCTATAATTCACCCCTCCACTTT.